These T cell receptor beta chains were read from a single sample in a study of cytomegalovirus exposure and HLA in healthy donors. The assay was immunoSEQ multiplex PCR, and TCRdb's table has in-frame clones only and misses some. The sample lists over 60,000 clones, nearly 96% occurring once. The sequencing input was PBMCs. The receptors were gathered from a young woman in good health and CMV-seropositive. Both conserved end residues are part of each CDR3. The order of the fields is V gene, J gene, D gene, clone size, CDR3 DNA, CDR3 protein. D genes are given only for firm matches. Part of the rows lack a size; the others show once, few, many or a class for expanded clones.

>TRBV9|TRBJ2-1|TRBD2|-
TGTGCCAGCAGCTCGGCAGCGGGGAACAATGAGCAGTTCTTC
CASSSAAGNNEQFF
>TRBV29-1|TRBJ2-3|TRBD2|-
TGCAGCGTGGGAACTAGCGGGAGGATCCCAGATACGCAGTATTTT
CSVGTSGRIPDTQYF
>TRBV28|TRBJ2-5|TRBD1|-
TGTGCCAGCAGTTCTCGGACAGGTCAAGAGACCCAGTACTTC
CASSSRTGQETQYF
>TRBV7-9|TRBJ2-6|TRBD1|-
TGTGCCAGCAGCCCCGGACAGGGAGGTGGGGCCAACGTCCTGACTTTC
CASSPGQGGGANVLTF
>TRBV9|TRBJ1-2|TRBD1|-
TGTGCCAGCAGCCCGACAGGGGCGTCGTTGCGGGGCTACACCTTC
CASSPTGASLRGYTF
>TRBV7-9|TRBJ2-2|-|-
TGTGCCAGCAGCATCCTAGCCGACAAGACCGGGGAGCTGTTTTTT
CASSILADKTGELFF
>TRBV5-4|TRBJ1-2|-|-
TGTGCCAGCAGCTTGGCCGGGATGAACTATGGCTACACCTTC
CASSLAGMNYGYTF
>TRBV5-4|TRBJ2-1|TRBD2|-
TGTGCCAGCAGCAATGGACTAGTTATAGGGAATGAGCAGTTCTTC
CASSNGLVIGNEQFF
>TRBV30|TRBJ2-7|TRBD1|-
TGTGCCTGGAGACAGGGACAGAGCTCCTACGAGCAGTACTTC
CAWRQGQSSYEQYF
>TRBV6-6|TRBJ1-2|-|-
TGTGCCAGCAGTTACGGGGGCAGGGCGACTAACTATGGCTACACCTTC
CASSYGGRATNYGYTF
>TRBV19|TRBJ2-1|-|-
TGTGCCAGTAGTATTTCGACGCGGCGGGCGGACTACAATGAGCAGTTCTTC
CASSISTRRADYNEQFF
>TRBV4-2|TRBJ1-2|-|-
TGTGCCAGCAGCCCCCACCTGGCAGGGGACTATGGCTACACCTTC
CASSPHLAGDYGYTF
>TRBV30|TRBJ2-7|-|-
TGTGCCTGGAGTAAGTATAGCTACGAGCAGTACTTC
CAWSKYSYEQYF
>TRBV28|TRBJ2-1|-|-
TGTGCCAGCAGCGGAACTAACGAGAATGAGCAGTTCTTC
CASSGTNENEQFF
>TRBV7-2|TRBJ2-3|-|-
TGTGCCAGCAGCTCCCTAGGTCATACGCAGTATTTT
CASSSLGHTQYF
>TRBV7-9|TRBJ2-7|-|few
TGTGCCAGCAGCGAGGAGGTGTACGAGCAGTACTTC
CASSEEVYEQYF
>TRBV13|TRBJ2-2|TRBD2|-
TGTGCCAGCAGCCGGGGACTAGCGGGAGGGTATGACACCGGGGAGCTGTTTTTT
CASSRGLAGGYDTGELFF
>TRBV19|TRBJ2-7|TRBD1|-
TGTGCCAGTAGTATGGGACAGGTCTACGAGCAGTACTTC
CASSMGQVYEQYF
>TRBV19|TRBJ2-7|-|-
TGTGCCAGTCGGAGGTACGATTGGTACGAGCAGTACTTC
CASRRYDWYEQYF
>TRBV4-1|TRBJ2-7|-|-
TGCGCCAGCAGCCCCTTCAGGTACGAGCAGTACTTC
CASSPFRYEQYF
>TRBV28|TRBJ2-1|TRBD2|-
TGTGCCAGCAGTTTCGCAGGGGGCGCGGGGGCCGGGACTAGCGGACTCAATGAGCAGTTCTTC
CASSFAGGAGAGTSGLNEQFF
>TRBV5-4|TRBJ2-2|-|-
TGTGCCAGCAGCTTGAAGGTGCAACGGAAGGGGACCGGGGAGCTGTTTTTT
CASSLKVQRKGTGELFF
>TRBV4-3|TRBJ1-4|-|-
TGCGCCAGCAGCCAAGATGAGAGTAATGAAAAACTGTTTTTT
CASSQDESNEKLFF
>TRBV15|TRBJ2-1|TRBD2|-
TGTGCCACCAGCGGCCCGCTAGCGGGAGAACCGTTCTTC
CATSGPLAGEPFF
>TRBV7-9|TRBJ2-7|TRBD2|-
TGTGCCAGCAGCTCACCCTCCGGGACTAGCGGGAGTGGGTCCTACGAGCAGTACTTC
CASSSPSGTSGSGSYEQYF
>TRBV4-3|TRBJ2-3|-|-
TGCGCCAGCAGCCAGAGACAGAGAACAGATACGCAGTATTTT
CASSQRQRTDTQYF
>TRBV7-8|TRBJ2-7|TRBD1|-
TGTGCCAGCAGCTTCGGACAGGGGGCGGTGTACGAGCAGTACTTC
CASSFGQGAVYEQYF